This TCR beta chain is drawn from a study of blood T cells in healthy people across ages. The CDR3 loop spans 15 amino acids. Germline CDR1 MNHEY, CDR2 SMNVEV (reference sequence). The V gene lost 5 bases and the J gene lost 6 bases, with 19 bases spanning the gap. This clonotype was recorded at least ten times. Its matching antigen is unknown. The use of a sample-barcoded 5' primer and a J-beta primer mix characterized a second PCR of about 7 to 12 cycles. Each CDR3 protein is one row after TCRdb ran MiXCR on the 5' RACE reads. The sample consists of about 780,000 distinct CDR3 sequences, roughly 26% of them appearing once. Study observations and caveats: Any conclusive comparison of naive versus antigen-experienced cells was prevented by using unsorted PBMCs.

This sample also appeared in a second study, on T cells of mothers and their children. That report notes: TCR recombination output is shaped by thymic selection similarly in related and unrelated pairs.

V and J are TRBV27 and TRBJ2-5; D perhaps matches TRBD2 (5 bases). The receptor comes from a boy under 18 in good health. Sequencing was done on a sample of blood. CDR3 sequence reads: CASSPPGSVWKTQYF. In DNA form, the CDR3 reads TGTGCCAGCAGTCCCCCGGGGTCCGTTTGGAAGACCCAGTACTTC.